The TCR beta chain described here comes from a study of blood T cell repertoires in COVID-19. Study-level background: The study drew acute and convalescent COVID-19 samples from the United States, Italy and Spain.

Authors' data handling: Reference gene primers were amplified, and this amplification served to estimate nucleated cell counts. TCRdb keeps only in-frame clones here, not all; method: immunoSEQ multiplex PCR. The DNA gave D and trimming, while V, J and clone size come from that table. The sample shows roughly 260,000 clones, approximately 90% of them seen only once. V shed 2 bases and J 2 bases; nucleotides not matched to a gene: 2. The CDR3 contains 14 residues. The germline CDR1 and CDR2 sequences are KGHSH and LQKENI. The source material was peripheral blood. The V call is TRBV18, the J call TRBJ1-1; 7 bases fit TRBD1. This receptor was identified in a man between 60 and 75 years old who had recovered from COVID-19. CDR3 protein: CASSPTGVNTEAFF. The CDR3 bases are TGTGCCAGCTCACCAACAGGGGTAAACACTGAAGCTTTCTTT.